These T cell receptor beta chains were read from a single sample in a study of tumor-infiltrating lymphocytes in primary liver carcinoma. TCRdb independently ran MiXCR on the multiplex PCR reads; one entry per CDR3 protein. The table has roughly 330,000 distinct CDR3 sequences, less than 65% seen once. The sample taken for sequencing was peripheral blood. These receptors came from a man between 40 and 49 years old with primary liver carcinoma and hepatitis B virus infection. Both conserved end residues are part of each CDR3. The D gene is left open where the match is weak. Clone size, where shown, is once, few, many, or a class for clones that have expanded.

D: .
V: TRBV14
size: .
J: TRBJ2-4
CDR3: CASIPMCTQYF
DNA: TGTGCCAGCATTCCGATGTGCACTCAGTACTTC

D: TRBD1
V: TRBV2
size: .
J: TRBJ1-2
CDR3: CASGGQPYGYTF
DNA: TGTGCCAGCGGGGGACAGCCCTATGGCTACACCTTC

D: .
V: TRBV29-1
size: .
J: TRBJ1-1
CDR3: CSATDSWDTEAYF
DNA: TGCAGCGCTACGGACAGCTGGGACACTGAAGCATACTTT

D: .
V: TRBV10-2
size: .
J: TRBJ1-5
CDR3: CASSVGGNTDTQHF
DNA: TGCGCCAGCAGTGTTGGGGGGAACACAGATACGCAGCATTTT

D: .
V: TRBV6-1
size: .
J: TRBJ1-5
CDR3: CASNDVSNQPQHF
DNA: TGTGCCAGCAACGATGTTAGCAATCAGCCCCAGCATTTT

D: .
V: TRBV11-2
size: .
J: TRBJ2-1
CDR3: CASSPPGQADYNEQFF
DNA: TGTGCCAGCAGTCCCCCGGGACAAGCGGATTACAATGAGCAGTTCTTC

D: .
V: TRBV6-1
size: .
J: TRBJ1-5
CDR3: CASSELTVEQPQHF
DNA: TGTGCAAGCAGTGAATTAACAGTAGAACAGCCCCAGCATTTT

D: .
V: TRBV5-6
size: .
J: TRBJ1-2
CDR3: CASSLAQAYGYTF
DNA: TGTGCCAGCAGCTTGGCCCAGGCCTATGGCTACACCTTC

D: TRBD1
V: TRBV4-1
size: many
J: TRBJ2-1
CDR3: CASSPLSFRQGASDEQFF
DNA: TGCGCCAGCAGTCCTTTGTCCTTTAGACAGGGGGCGAGCGATGAGCAGTTCTTC

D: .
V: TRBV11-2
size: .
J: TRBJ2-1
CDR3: CASCLQELGNNEQFF
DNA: TGCGCCAGCTGCCTGCAGGAGCTAGGAAACAATGAGCAGTTCTTC

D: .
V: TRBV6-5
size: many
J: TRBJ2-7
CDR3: CASGAEGSNPYEQYF
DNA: TGTGCCAGCGGGGCGGAAGGGTCCAACCCCTACGAGCAGTACTTC

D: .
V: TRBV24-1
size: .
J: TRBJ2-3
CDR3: CATSVTGGGADTQYF
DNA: TGTGCCACCAGTGTAACAGGGGGGGGTGCAGATACGCAGTATTTT

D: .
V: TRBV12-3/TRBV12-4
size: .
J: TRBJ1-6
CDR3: CASSSGAYNSPLHF
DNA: TGTGCCAGCAGTTCCGGGGCTTATAATTCACCCCTCCACTTT

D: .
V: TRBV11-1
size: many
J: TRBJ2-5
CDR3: CASSLAGIPQETQYF
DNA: TGTGCCAGCAGCTTAGCAGGGATCCCACAAGAGACCCAGTACTTC

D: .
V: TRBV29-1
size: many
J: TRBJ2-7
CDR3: CSVEGDTPYEQYF
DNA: TGCAGCGTCGAAGGGGACACGCCCTACGAGCAGTACTTC

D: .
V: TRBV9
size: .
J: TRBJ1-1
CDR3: CASSETQNTEAFF
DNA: TGTGCCAGCAGCGAAACACAGAACACTGAAGCTTTCTTT

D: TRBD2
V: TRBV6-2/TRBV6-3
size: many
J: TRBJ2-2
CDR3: CASSNSGENTGELFF
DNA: TGTGCCAGCAGCAATAGCGGGGAGAACACCGGGGAGCTGTTTTTT

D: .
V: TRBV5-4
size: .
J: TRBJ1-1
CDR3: CASNVGNAEAFF
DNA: TGTGCCAGCAATGTAGGGAACGCTGAAGCTTTCTTT

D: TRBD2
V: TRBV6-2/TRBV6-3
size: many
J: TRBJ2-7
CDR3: CASSPLGLAEKRDYEQYF
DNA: TGTGCCAGCAGCCCTCTCGGACTAGCGGAGAAACGGGACTACGAGCAGTACTTC

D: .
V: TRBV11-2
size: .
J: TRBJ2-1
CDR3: CTSSSEEANEQFF
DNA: TGTACCAGCAGCTCTGAGGAAGCGAATGAGCAGTTCTTC

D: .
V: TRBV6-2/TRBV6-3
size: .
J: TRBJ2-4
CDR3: CASSYQTADIAKGIQYF
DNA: TGTGCCAGCAGTTACCAAACTGCAGACATAGCCAAAGGCATTCAGTACTTC

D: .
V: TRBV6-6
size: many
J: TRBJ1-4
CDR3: CASSRTLATNEKLFF
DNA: TGTGCCAGCAGTCGGACACTTGCAACTAATGAAAAACTGTTTTTT

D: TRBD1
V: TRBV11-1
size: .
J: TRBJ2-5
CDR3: CASRGTVDQETQCF
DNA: TGTGCCAGCAGAGGGACAGTGGACCAAGAGACCCAGTGCTTC

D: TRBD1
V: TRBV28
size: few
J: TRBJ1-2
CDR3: CASSWDSSMRGYTF
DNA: TGTGCCAGCAGCTGGGACAGCTCCATGAGGGGCTACACCTTC

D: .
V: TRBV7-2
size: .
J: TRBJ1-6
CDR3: CASSLLLGGRSPLHF
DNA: TGTGCCAGCAGCTTACTCCTCGGAGGTCGTTCACCCCTCCACTTT

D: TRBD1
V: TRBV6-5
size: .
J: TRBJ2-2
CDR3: CVSRDPDRGHTGELFF
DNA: TGTGTCAGCAGGGACCCTGACAGGGGCCACACCGGGGAGCTGTTTTTT

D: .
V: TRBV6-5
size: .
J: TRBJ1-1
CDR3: CASSCSGQGNTEAFF
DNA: TGTGCCAGCAGTTGCTCTGGGCAGGGGAACACTGAAGCTTTCTTT

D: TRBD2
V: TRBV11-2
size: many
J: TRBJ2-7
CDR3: CASSPIAGGPHEQYF
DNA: TGTGCCAGCAGCCCTATAGCGGGAGGGCCCCACGAGCAGTACTTC